The rows below give T cell receptor beta chains drawn from one sample of a study of blood T cell repertoires in COVID-19. Sequenced by immunoSEQ multiplex PCR; TCRdb stores in-frame clones only, minus some. The profile shows 250,000 to 400,000 clones, around 85% of them singletons. Sequenced sample: PBMCs or T cells enriched from blood (not recorded which). The receptors stem from a woman aged 25 to 45 who had been exposed to COVID-19. Both conserved end residues are part of each CDR3. A D gene is named only where the DNA matches it firmly. Clone size is given for some rows only: seen once, a few or many times, or a class if the clone is expanded.

TRBJ1-2	NA	NA	15	TRBV6-5	TGTGCCAGCAGCCTCTCGGACAGCCGCCTGGATGGCTACACCTTC	CASSLSDSRLDGYTF
TRBJ1-5	NA	NA	17	TRBV4-1	TGCGCCAGCAGCCAAGAAGGGGCAGGGGTGGGCAATCAGCCCCAGCATTTT	CASSQEGAGVGNQPQHF
TRBJ2-4	NA	NA	15	TRBV9	TGTGCCAGCAGCGTAGCAGGGGTAGCCAAAAACATTCAGTACTTC	CASSVAGVAKNIQYF
TRBJ2-3	NA	NA	15	TRBV4-1	TGCGCCAGCAGCCAAGTTCCGGGAAACACAGATACGCAGTATTTT	CASSQVPGNTDTQYF
TRBJ2-7	NA	TRBD1	17	TRBV11-3	TGTGCCAGCAGCTCTTGGCGGCACAGGGGGCGCGTATACGAGCAGTACTTC	CASSSWRHRGRVYEQYF
TRBJ1-1	NA	TRBD1	15	TRBV5-1	TGCGCCAGCAGCTTGGCCAACAGGGGGGGCACTGAAGCTTTCTTT	CASSLANRGGTEAFF
TRBJ2-6	NA	TRBD1	16	TRBV19	TGTGCCAGTAGTATCCAAAGCACAGGGGGTACGGTAGTCCTGACTTTC	CASSIQSTGGTVVLTF
TRBJ2-1	NA	TRBD1	15	TRBV11-3	TGTGCCAGCAGCTTAGTAGGGGGCAGTTACAATGAGCAGTTCTTC	CASSLVGGSYNEQFF
TRBJ1-2	few	TRBD1	12	TRBV5-1	TGCGCCAGCAGCGAGGGACAGGGGTTAGACACCTTC	CASSEGQGLDTF
TRBJ1-3	NA	NA	17	TRBV11-2	TGTGCCAGCAGCTTGAACACCGGAGGGGTCTCTGGAAACACCATATATTTT	CASSLNTGGVSGNTIYF
TRBJ1-2	once	NA	13	TRBV25-1	TGTGCCAGCAGTGAGGCGGGAGGCTATGGCTACACCTTC	CASSEAGGYGYTF
TRBJ1-4	NA	NA	13	TRBV29-1	TGCAGCGTTACAGGGATTACTAATGAAAAACTGTTTTTT	CSVTGITNEKLFF
TRBJ2-1	NA	NA	15	TRBV24-1	TGTGCCACCAGTAAGGGCGGGAACCCCTACAATGAGCAGTTCTTC	CATSKGGNPYNEQFF
TRBJ2-6	NA	NA	17	TRBV3-1/TRBV3-2	TGTGCCAGCAGCCACGGGAGTCGGGCTTCTGGGGCCAACGTCCTGACTTTC	CASSHGSRASGANVLTF
TRBJ2-1	few	TRBD2	16	TRBV5-3	TGTGCCAGAAGCTTGGGGCTAGCGGGAGTTCGCAATGAGCAGTTCTTC	CARSLGLAGVRNEQFF
TRBJ2-7	NA	TRBD2	15	TRBV6-5	TGTGCCAGCAGTTACTTGGCCAGCGGGGGTTACGAGCAGTACTTC	CASSYLASGGYEQYF
TRBJ1-4	once	TRBD1	14	TRBV10-1	TGCGCCAGCAGTGAAGGGACAGGGAATGAAAAACTGTTTTTT	CASSEGTGNEKLFF
TRBJ2-2	few	NA	15	TRBV4-3	TGCGCCAGCAGCCAAGGTATTCCTAACACCGGGGAGCTGTTTTTT	CASSQGIPNTGELFF
TRBJ2-5	NA	TRBD1	13	TRBV6-5	TGTGCCAGCAGCGGGACAGTCCAAGAGACCCAGTACTTC	CASSGTVQETQYF
TRBJ1-2	once	NA	14	TRBV28	TGTGCCAGCAGTTTATCGACTTATAACTATGGCTACACCTTC	CASSLSTYNYGYTF
TRBJ1-3	once	NA	15	TRBV2	TGTGCCAGCAGTGATGGGCGTCGGTCTGGAAACACCATATATTTT	CASSDGRRSGNTIYF
TRBJ1-6	NA	NA	15	TRBV6-5	TGTGCCAGCAGTTATCGTAATATCGGAGATTCACCCCTCCACTTT	CASSYRNIGDSPLHF